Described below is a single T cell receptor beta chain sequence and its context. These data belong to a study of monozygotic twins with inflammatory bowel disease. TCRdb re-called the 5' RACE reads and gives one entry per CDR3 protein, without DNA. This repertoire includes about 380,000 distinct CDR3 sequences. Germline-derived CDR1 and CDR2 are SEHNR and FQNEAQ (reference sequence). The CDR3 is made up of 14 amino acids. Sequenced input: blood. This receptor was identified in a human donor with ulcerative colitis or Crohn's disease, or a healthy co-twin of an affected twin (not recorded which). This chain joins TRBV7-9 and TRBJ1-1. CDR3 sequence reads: CASSLQSGNTEAFF.